These T cell receptor beta chains were read from a single sample in a study of identical twins. Via MiXCR, TCRdb re-called the 5' RACE reads, giving one row per CDR3 protein. Of about 530,000 distinct CDR3 sequences in the sample, around 22% were seen once. This sample also appeared in a second study, on yellow fever vaccine responses in identical twins.

Sequencing was done on a sample of CD4+ T cells sorted from blood. The source of these receptors is a woman under 30 in good health. Both conserved end residues are part of each CDR3. The order of the fields is V gene, CDR3 length, D gene, clone size, J gene, CDR3 DNA, CDR3 protein. The D gene is left open where the match is weak. Where a row states a size, it is once, few, many or the class of an expanded clone; other rows omit it.

V gene: TRBV3-1
CDR3 length: 17
D gene: TRBD1
clone size: few
J gene: TRBJ2-1
CDR3 DNA: TGTGCCAGCAGCCAAGCGAAGATCGCAAGGACAGGGGGTGAGCAGTTCTTC
CDR3 protein: CASSQAKIARTGGEQFF

V gene: TRBV28
CDR3 length: 15
D gene: NA
clone size: few
J gene: TRBJ1-1
CDR3 DNA: TGTGCCAGCAGTCTCAGACTTAGCGCTAACACTGAAGCTTTCTTT
CDR3 protein: CASSLRLSANTEAFF

V gene: TRBV12-3/TRBV12-4
CDR3 length: 17
D gene: NA
clone size: few
J gene: TRBJ2-5
CDR3 DNA: TGTGCCAGCAGTTTATCCCCCTCGTGGGGCGGTGATGAGACCCAGTACTTC
CDR3 protein: CASSLSPSWGGDETQYF

V gene: TRBV28
CDR3 length: 15
D gene: NA
clone size: few
J gene: TRBJ2-1
CDR3 DNA: TGTGCCAGCAGTGGGGTCGGCGGCTCCTACAATGAGCAGTTCTTC
CDR3 protein: CASSGVGGSYNEQFF

V gene: TRBV24-1
CDR3 length: 16
D gene: NA
clone size: NA
J gene: TRBJ2-1
CDR3 DNA: TGTGCCACCAGTGACTCCAGTGCCACAGCCTCTATTTCGAAGTTCTTC
CDR3 protein: CATSDSSATASISKFF

V gene: TRBV4-2
CDR3 length: 15
D gene: NA
clone size: NA
J gene: TRBJ2-6
CDR3 DNA: TGTGCCAGCAGCCAGACAGGAGTTGGGGCCAACGTCCTGACTTTC
CDR3 protein: CASSQTGVGANVLTF

V gene: TRBV5-1
CDR3 length: 17
D gene: NA
clone size: NA
J gene: TRBJ2-1
CDR3 DNA: TGCGCCAGCAGCTTGGGTTCGTACATCAGCTCCTACAATGAGCAGTTCTTC
CDR3 protein: CASSLGSYISSYNEQFF

V gene: TRBV20-1
CDR3 length: 12
D gene: TRBD2
clone size: NA
J gene: TRBJ2-5
CDR3 DNA: TGCAGTGCAATAGCGGGGAAAGAGACCCAGTACTTC
CDR3 protein: CSAIAGKETQYF

V gene: TRBV9
CDR3 length: 15
D gene: NA
clone size: NA
J gene: TRBJ1-3
CDR3 DNA: TGTGCCAGCAGCGTAGACGGGCCGAACACAAACACCATATATTTT
CDR3 protein: CASSVDGPNTNTIYF

V gene: TRBV5-1
CDR3 length: 14
D gene: NA
clone size: NA
J gene: TRBJ2-1
CDR3 DNA: TGCGCCAGCATGAGGGAGTCCGTTTACAATGAGCAGTTCTTC
CDR3 protein: CASMRESVYNEQFF

V gene: TRBV12-3/TRBV12-4
CDR3 length: 15
D gene: NA
clone size: NA
J gene: TRBJ2-7
CDR3 DNA: TGTGCCAGCAGTTTAAAAGGAGGGACTTCCTACGAGCAGTACTTC
CDR3 protein: CASSLKGGTSYEQYF

V gene: TRBV4-1
CDR3 length: 16
D gene: NA
clone size: NA
J gene: TRBJ1-2
CDR3 DNA: TGCGCCAGCAGCCAAGACTCCGGGGCTTCGAACTATGGCTACACCTTC
CDR3 protein: CASSQDSGASNYGYTF

V gene: TRBV10-3
CDR3 length: 15
D gene: TRBD2
clone size: NA
J gene: TRBJ2-3
CDR3 DNA: TGTGCCATCAGGCCGGGACTAGCTCCCACAGATACGCAGTATTTT
CDR3 protein: CAIRPGLAPTDTQYF

V gene: TRBV10-2
CDR3 length: 17
D gene: TRBD2
clone size: NA
J gene: TRBJ2-4
CDR3 DNA: TGCGCCAGCAGTGAGCCGGGACTAGGAGACCTAAAAAACATTCAGTACTTC
CDR3 protein: CASSEPGLGDLKNIQYF

V gene: TRBV12-3/TRBV12-4
CDR3 length: 14
D gene: NA
clone size: few
J gene: TRBJ2-2
CDR3 DNA: TGTGCCAGCAGGGGTCGGGGAAACACCGGGGAGCTGTTTTTT
CDR3 protein: CASRGRGNTGELFF

V gene: TRBV4-1
CDR3 length: 15
D gene: TRBD1
clone size: NA
J gene: TRBJ1-2
CDR3 DNA: TGCGCCAGCAGCCAACGGGACAGAAATTTCTATGGCTACACCTTC
CDR3 protein: CASSQRDRNFYGYTF

V gene: TRBV6-6
CDR3 length: 13
D gene: NA
clone size: NA
J gene: TRBJ2-1
CDR3 DNA: TGTGCCAGCAGTTACTCGTCTCAGGGGGAGCAGTTCTTC
CDR3 protein: CASSYSSQGEQFF

V gene: TRBV3-1
CDR3 length: 18
D gene: NA
clone size: few
J gene: TRBJ2-3
CDR3 DNA: TGTGCCAGCAGCTACCTCGGAATAGGGGGAGTGAGCACAGATACGCAGTATTTT
CDR3 protein: CASSYLGIGGVSTDTQYF

V gene: TRBV20-1
CDR3 length: 11
D gene: NA
clone size: many
J gene: TRBJ2-5
CDR3 DNA: TGCAGTGCTAGCCTCCAAGAGACCCAGTACTTC
CDR3 protein: CSASLQETQYF

V gene: TRBV2
CDR3 length: 15
D gene: NA
clone size: NA
J gene: TRBJ1-5
CDR3 DNA: TGTGCCAGCACTTCCCGGTCCAGCAGCAATCAGCCCCAGCATTTT
CDR3 protein: CASTSRSSSNQPQHF

V gene: TRBV9
CDR3 length: 18
D gene: TRBD2
clone size: NA
J gene: TRBJ2-1
CDR3 DNA: TGTGCCAGCAGCGTAGCGTTGGCTAGCGGAGGCGGCTACAATGAGCAGTTCTTC
CDR3 protein: CASSVALASGGGYNEQFF

V gene: TRBV12-3/TRBV12-4
CDR3 length: 12
D gene: NA
clone size: NA
J gene: TRBJ1-6
CDR3 DNA: TGTGCCAGCAGGAAACAGGCATCACCCCTCCACTTT
CDR3 protein: CASRKQASPLHF

V gene: TRBV3-1
CDR3 length: 15
D gene: TRBD1
clone size: few
J gene: TRBJ1-6
CDR3 DNA: TGTGCCAGCAGCCAAGATATACAGGGGGATTCACCCCTCCACTTT
CDR3 protein: CASSQDIQGDSPLHF

V gene: TRBV7-8
CDR3 length: 17
D gene: TRBD2
clone size: NA
J gene: TRBJ2-2
CDR3 DNA: TGTGCCAGCGGGGGGACTAGCGGGAGGGCCGTCACCGGGGAGCTGTTTTTT
CDR3 protein: CASGGTSGRAVTGELFF

V gene: TRBV27
CDR3 length: 15
D gene: NA
clone size: NA
J gene: TRBJ1-5
CDR3 DNA: TGTGCCAGCAGTTTATATGGGGTCGGCAATCAGCCCCAGCATTTT
CDR3 protein: CASSLYGVGNQPQHF

V gene: TRBV12-3/TRBV12-4
CDR3 length: 15
D gene: NA
clone size: few
J gene: TRBJ1-6
CDR3 DNA: TGTGCCAGCAGTTTATCCCTGGGGGGCAATTCACCCCTCCACTTT
CDR3 protein: CASSLSLGGNSPLHF

V gene: TRBV27
CDR3 length: 18
D gene: TRBD2
clone size: few
J gene: TRBJ2-3
CDR3 DNA: TGTGCCAGCAGTCGGGTTCTAACTAGCGGGTCTAGCACAGATACGCAGTATTTT
CDR3 protein: CASSRVLTSGSSTDTQYF